The 6 T cell receptor beta chains below were found in one sample sequenced in a study of shared clonotypes between healthy human individuals. TCRdb's copy holds only in-frame clones and misses some; the assay was immunoSEQ multiplex PCR. The sample records 300,000 to 400,000 clones, around 87% being singletons. The sample taken for sequencing was memory CD8+ T cells sorted from blood. The subset was: CD45RO+ cells pooled with CCR7-negative TemRA cells. The receptors originated from a man between 18 and 35 years old in good health.

The rearrangement uses TRBV20-1 and TRBJ1-1; a possible D gene is TRBD1 (5 bases). The CDR3 is 11 residues long. Germline assignment: CDR1 DFQATT and CDR2 SNEGSKA (reference sequence). Between the trimmed V and J ends, which lost 3 bases and 5 bases, there was a span of 7 bases. In DNA, the CDR3 is TGCAGTGCTAGCCAGGGAACTGAAGCTTTCTTT. This codes for CSASQGTEAFF.

This chain links TRBV6-6 with TRBJ1-2, with D tentatively TRBD1 (5 bases). From germline, CDR1 is MNHNY and CDR2 SVGAGI (reference sequence). This CDR3 comprises 15 residues. The V end was cut by 7 bases, the J end by 1 base, with 16 bases between. CDR3 loop: CASTTPGLHNYGYTF. Written as DNA, the CDR3 is TGTGCCAGCACGACCCCGGGACTACATAACTATGGCTACACCTTC.

V gene TRBV4-2 combines with J gene TRBJ2-2; TRBD1 matches at 10 bases. With V trimmed by 4 bases and J by 6 bases, 14 bases remained unmatched. This CDR3 region has 18 residues. Germline V lookup: CDR1 LGHNA, CDR2 YNFKEQ. This CDR3 reads CASSRGTGVDLLAGELFF. The CDR3 DNA reads TGTGCCAGCAGCCGAGGGACAGGGGTGGACTTGTTAGCCGGGGAGCTGTTTTTT.

The genes are TRBV7-9 and TRBJ2-3; TRBD2 matches at 13 bases. Germline V CDR1 and CDR2: SEHNR, FQNEAQ (reference sequence). The CDR3 has 18 residues. The trim removed 4 bases at V and 3 bases at J, leaving 10 bases unmatched. Here the CDR3 DNA reads TGTGCCAGCAGCTCTGGACTAGCGGGAGTCTATGTTACAGATACGCAGTATTTT. Translated, it gives CASSSGLAGVYVTDTQYF.

DNA for the CDR3: TGTGCCACCAGGGACCCTACAGGGAGTTACAATCAGCCCCAGCATTTT. As protein: CATRDPTGSYNQPQHF. The chain links TRBV15 to TRBJ1-5, with D perhaps matching TRBD1 (6 bases). Germline values: CDR1 LNHNV, CDR2 YYDKDF (reference sequence). V shed 6 bases and J shed 3 bases, with 18 bases lying between them. This CDR3 contains 16 residues. Complete variable domain (other parts from reference TRBV15 and TRBJ1-5): DAMVIQNPRYQVTQFGKPVTLSCSQTLNHNVMYWYQQKSSQAPKLLFHYYDKDFNNEADTPDNFQSRRPNTSFCFLDIRSPGLGDTAMYLCATRDPTGSYNQPQHFGDGTRLSIL.

This chain links TRBV6-5 with TRBJ1-2; no definite D call. V was pared by 10 bases and J by 0 bases, with 12 bases between. Per the germline V gene, CDR1 is MNHEY and CDR2 is SVGAGI. CDR3 length: 13 residues. In DNA, the CDR3 is TGTGCCACCCTTACCGGGTCTAACTATGGCTACACCTTC. Encoded protein: CATLTGSNYGYTF.